The clone carrying this T cell receptor beta chain was detected ten times or more. Its target is not known. The record originates from a study of read filtering for tumor transcriptome and immune sequencing. Study context: TCR-mapped reads were about 4.05 to 10.27 million with IR-seq versus roughly 85 to 1,400 with RNA-seq.

Molecular barcoded adaptors covering alpha/delta and beta/gamma chains were used on 400 ng RNA. TCRdb passed the reads through MiXCR, listing each CDR3 protein once. The sample lists tens of thousands of distinct CDR3 sequences, roughly a fifth occurring once. The germline V and J ends were trimmed by 0 bases and 12 bases, with 18 bases remaining between them. Per the germline V gene, CDR1 is LNHDA and CDR2 is SQIVND (reference sequence). CDR3 length: 15 amino acids. Study outcomes and limitations: Single-read clonotypes: 80% to 90% of IR-seq clonotypes (around 3.4% of reads), around three quarters of RNA-seq clonotypes (under 50% of reads). Dropping single-read clonotypes raised IR-seq and RNA-seq shared-clonotype correlation.

The gene calls are TRBV19 and TRBJ2-1, with unresolved D. This TCR derives from a donor at least 40 years old with multiple myeloma. Sequenced sample: a population of CD138-negative cells sorted from bone marrow. DNA of the CDR3: TGTGCCAGTAGTATAGATCTGGAGCGCCCGTCCGGGCAGTTCTTC. Protein product: CASSIDLERPSGQFF.